This T cell receptor beta chain was retrieved from a study of T cell repertoires in cytomegalovirus infection. Overall study context: It can be stated that public TCR beta signatures indicated CMV infection as well as a matching HLA type.

Worth noting for this clonotype: Antigen specificity is unknown.

This CDR3 has 18 amino acids. V lost 5 bases, J lost 2 bases, and 15 bases stayed unmatched. From the reads, TCRdb called clonotypes with MiXCR, one entry per CDR3 protein. The sample includes some 500,000 distinct CDR3 sequences, roughly 42% of them seen just once. This sequence joins TRBV12-3 or TRBV12-4 and TRBJ1-2, with 9 bases that match TRBD1. The TCR sequence derives from a human donor in good health (CMV status not recorded). Some clones in this sample may be carry-over from other donors' samples. The starting material was cultured PBMCs, obtained from culture after CMV antigen stimulation. As DNA, the CDR3 is TGTGCCAGCAGTCCATACGCCGCAGGACAGGGGCGAAACTATGGCTACACCTTC. This codes for CASSPYAAGQGRNYGYTF.